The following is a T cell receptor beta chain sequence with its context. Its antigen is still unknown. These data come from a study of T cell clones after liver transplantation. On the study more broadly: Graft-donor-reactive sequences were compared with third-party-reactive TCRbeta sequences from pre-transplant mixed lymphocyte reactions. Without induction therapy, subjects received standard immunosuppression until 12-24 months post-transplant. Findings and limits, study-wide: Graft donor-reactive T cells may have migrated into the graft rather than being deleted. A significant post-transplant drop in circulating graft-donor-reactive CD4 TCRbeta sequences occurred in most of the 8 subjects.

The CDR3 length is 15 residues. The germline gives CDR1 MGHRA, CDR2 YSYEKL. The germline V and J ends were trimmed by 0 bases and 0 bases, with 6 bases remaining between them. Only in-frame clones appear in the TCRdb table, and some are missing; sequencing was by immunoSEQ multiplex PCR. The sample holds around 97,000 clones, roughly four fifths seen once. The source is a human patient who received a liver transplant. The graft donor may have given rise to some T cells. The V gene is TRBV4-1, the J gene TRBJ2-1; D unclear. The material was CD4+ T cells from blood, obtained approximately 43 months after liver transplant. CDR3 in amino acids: CASSQDQSSYNEQFF. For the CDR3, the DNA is TGCGCCAGCAGCCAAGACCAGAGCTCCTACAATGAGCAGTTCTTC.